A single sample gave rise to the 3 T cell receptor beta chains below, sequenced in a study of blood T cell repertoires in COVID-19. Using immunoSEQ multiplex PCR, the repertoire was profiled, and TCRdb retains in-frame clones only, with some absent. This sample has roughly 35,000 clones, with nearly 90% found just once. The sample consisted of peripheral blood. Receptor source: a man aged 55 to 69 with active COVID-19.

This clone was seen more than once but under ten times. This rearrangement joins TRBV9 to TRBJ2-7; D is undetermined. Germline assignment: CDR1 SGDLS and CDR2 YYNGEE. Trimming left V 1 base short and J 4 bases short, with 9 bases between. CDR3 length: 13 residues. The CDR3 sequence: CASSVSPWYEQYF. CDR3 nucleotide sequence: TGTGCCAGCAGCGTAAGCCCGTGGTACGAGCAGTACTTC.

This rearrangement joins TRBV5-1 to TRBJ2-2; D gene unclear. V was cut by 2 bases and J by 3 bases, with 8 bases left in between. This CDR3 comprises 14 residues. Germline CDR1 SGHRS, CDR2 YFSETQ. In DNA, the CDR3 is TGCGCCAGCAGCTTAGGAGAAGACACCGGGGAGCTGTTTTTT. As protein: CASSLGEDTGELFF. Complete variable domain (other parts from reference TRBV5-1 and TRBJ2-2): KAGVTQTPRYLIKTRGQQVTLSCSPISGHRSVSWYQQTPGQGLQFLFEYFSETQRNKGNFPGRFSGRQFSNSRSEMNVSTLELGDSALYLCASSLGEDTGELFFGEGSRLTVL.

The chain uses TRBV4-1 and TRBJ1-1, with 10 bases matching TRBD1. After removal of 5 bases from V and 6 bases from J, the junction contained 9 bases not matched to a gene. Germline values: CDR1 MGHRA, CDR2 YSYEKL. CDR3 size: 15 residues. Here the CDR3 reads CASSATGGNGAEAFF. The DNA for the CDR3 is TGCGCCAGCAGCGCGACAGGGGGCAACGGGGCTGAAGCTTTCTTT.